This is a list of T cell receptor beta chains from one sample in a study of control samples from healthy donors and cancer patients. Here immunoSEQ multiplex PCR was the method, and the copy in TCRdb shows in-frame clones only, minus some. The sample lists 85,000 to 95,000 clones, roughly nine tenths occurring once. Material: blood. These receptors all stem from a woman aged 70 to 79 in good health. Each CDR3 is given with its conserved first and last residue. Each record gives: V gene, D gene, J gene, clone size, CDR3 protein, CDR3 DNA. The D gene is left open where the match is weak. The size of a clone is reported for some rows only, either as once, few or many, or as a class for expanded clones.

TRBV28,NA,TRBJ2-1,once,CASSSITEGTDPFYNEQFF,TGTGCCAGCAGTTCCATCACGGAGGGGACCGACCCCTTTTACAATGAGCAGTTCTTC
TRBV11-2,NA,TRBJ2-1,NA,CASSLYFLGDSYNEQFF,TGTGCCAGCAGCTTATATTTTCTGGGGGACTCCTACAATGAGCAGTTCTTC
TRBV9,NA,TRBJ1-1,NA,CASSVEGNTEAFF,TGTGCCAGCAGCGTAGAGGGAAACACTGAAGCTTTCTTT
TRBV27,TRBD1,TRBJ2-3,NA,CASSFRDRAYTQYF,TGTGCCAGCAGTTTTCGGGACAGGGCTTATACGCAGTATTTT
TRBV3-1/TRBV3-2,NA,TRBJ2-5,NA,CASSQSRKETQYF,TGTGCCAGCAGCCAATCAAGAAAAGAGACCCAGTACTTC
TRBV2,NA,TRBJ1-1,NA,CASCRGTGTEAFF,TGTGCCAGTTGCCGGGGTACGGGGACTGAAGCTTTCTTT
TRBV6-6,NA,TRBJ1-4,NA,CASSKTQATNEKLFF,TGTGCCAGCAGTAAAACCCAAGCAACTAATGAAAAACTGTTTTTT
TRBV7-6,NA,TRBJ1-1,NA,CASSFTVSANTEAFF,TGTGCCAGCAGCTTTACAGTATCGGCAAACACTGAAGCTTTCTTT
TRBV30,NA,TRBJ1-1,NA,CAWTGLNTEAFF,TGTGCCTGGACAGGGCTGAACACTGAAGCTTTCTTT
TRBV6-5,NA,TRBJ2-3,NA,CASSLSQGHTDTQYF,TGTGCCAGCAGTCTTTCCCAGGGGCACACAGATACGCAGTATTTT
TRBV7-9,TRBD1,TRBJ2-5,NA,CASSPPWETGVTETQYF,TGTGCCAGCAGCCCCCCCTGGGAGACAGGGGTCACGGAGACCCAGTACTTC
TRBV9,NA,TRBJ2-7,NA,CASSVAPGAGGEQYF,TGTGCCAGCAGCGTAGCCCCCGGGGCCGGCGGCGAGCAGTACTTC
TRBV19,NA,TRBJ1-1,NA,CASSKPDYNTEAFF,TGTGCCAGTAGTAAGCCGGATTATAACACTGAAGCTTTCTTT
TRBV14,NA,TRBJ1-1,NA,CASSQFTKSNTEAFF,TGTGCCAGCAGCCAATTTACCAAGTCAAACACTGAAGCTTTCTTT
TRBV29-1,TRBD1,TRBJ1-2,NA,CSVVVTFRQGVGYTF,TGCAGCGTTGTGGTTACCTTTCGGCAGGGGGTTGGCTACACCTTC
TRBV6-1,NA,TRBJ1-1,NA,CASSDRVRGTEAFF,TGTGCCAGCAGTGATCGGGTTAGGGGGACTGAAGCTTTCTTT
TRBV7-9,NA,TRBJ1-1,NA,CASSLSLTEQQAFF,TGTGCCAGCAGCTTATCCCTTACGGAACAGCAAGCTTTCTTT
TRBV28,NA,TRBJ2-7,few,CASSGGAGEQYF,TGTGCCAGCAGTGGTGGGGCGGGCGAGCAGTACTTC
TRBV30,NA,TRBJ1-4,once,CAWSWGTNEKLFF,TGTGCCTGGAGTTGGGGAACTAATGAAAAACTGTTTTTT
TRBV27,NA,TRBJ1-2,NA,CASSSLLVGVGFGGYTF,TGTGCCAGCAGTTCTTTGTTGGTGGGAGTAGGGTTTGGGGGCTACACCTTC
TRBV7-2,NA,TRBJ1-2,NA,CASSPKGPHRGYTF,TGTGCCAGCAGCCCAAAGGGCCCCCATCGGGGCTACACCTTC
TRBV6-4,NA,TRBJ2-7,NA,CASSDSKPGKRCEQYF,TGTGCCAGCAGTGACTCGAAGCCCGGGAAGCGTTGCGAGCAGTACTTC
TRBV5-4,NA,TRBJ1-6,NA,CASSPDGNSPLHF,TGTGCCAGCAGCCCCGATGGGAATTCACCCCTCCACTTT
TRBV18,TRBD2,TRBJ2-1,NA,CASSPPGRGGLGEQFF,TGTGCCAGCTCACCACCAGGGCGGGGGGGCCTCGGTGAGCAGTTCTTC
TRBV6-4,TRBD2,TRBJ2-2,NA,CASSRLAMGTGELFF,TGTGCCAGCAGTCGACTAGCTATGGGAACCGGGGAGCTGTTTTTT
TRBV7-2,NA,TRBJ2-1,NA,CASSSSTVGEQFF,TGTGCCAGCAGCTCCAGCACTGTAGGGGAGCAGTTCTTC
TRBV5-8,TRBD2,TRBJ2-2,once,CASSKASGGNTGELFF,TGTGCCAGCAGCAAAGCTAGCGGAGGGAACACCGGGGAGCTGTTTTTT
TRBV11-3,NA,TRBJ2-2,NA,CASSQSANTGELFF,TGTGCCAGCAGCCAGTCAGCGAACACCGGGGAGCTGTTTTTT
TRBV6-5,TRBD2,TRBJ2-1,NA,CASRSGRAYNEQFF,TGTGCCAGCCGGAGCGGGAGGGCTTACAATGAGCAGTTCTTC
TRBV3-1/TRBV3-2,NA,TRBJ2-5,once,CASSPDLTVGTQYF,TGTGCCAGCAGCCCTGACCTTACTGTGGGGACCCAGTACTTC
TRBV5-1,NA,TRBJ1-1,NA,CASSLTGMNTEAFF,TGCGCCAGCAGCTTGACAGGAATGAACACTGAAGCTTTCTTT
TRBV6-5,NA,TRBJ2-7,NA,CASTPGTYEQYF,TGTGCCAGCACTCCAGGAACCTACGAGCAGTACTTC
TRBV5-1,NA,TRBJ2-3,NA,CASSPGTPWGDTQYF,TGCGCCAGCAGCCCAGGGACCCCTTGGGGGGATACGCAGTATTTT
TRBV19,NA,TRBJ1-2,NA,CASSIVGYGYTF,TGTGCCAGTAGTATTGTCGGCTATGGCTACACCTTC
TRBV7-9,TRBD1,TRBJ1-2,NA,CASSLMTGPYGYTF,TGTGCCAGCAGCTTAATGACAGGGCCATATGGCTACACCTTC
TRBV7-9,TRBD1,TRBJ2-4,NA,CASSLGQSLAKNIQYF,TGTGCCAGCAGCCTGGGACAGTCACTAGCCAAAAACATTCAGTACTTC
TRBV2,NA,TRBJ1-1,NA,CASGRGMNTEAFF,TGTGCCAGCGGGCGAGGGATGAACACTGAAGCTTTCTTT
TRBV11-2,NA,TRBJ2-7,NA,CASSLDRGNGDEQYF,TGTGCCAGCAGCTTAGATCGGGGGAATGGGGACGAGCAGTACTTC
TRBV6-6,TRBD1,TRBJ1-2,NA,CASKPDRDRRGYTF,TGTGCCAGCAAACCAGACCGGGACAGGAGAGGCTACACCTTC
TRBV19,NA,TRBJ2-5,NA,CASSIGGSHGETQYF,TGTGCCAGTAGTATAGGAGGGAGTCATGGTGAGACCCAGTACTTC
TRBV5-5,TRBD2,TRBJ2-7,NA,CASSPLLAGDYEQYF,TGTGCCAGCAGCCCGTTACTAGCGGGAGATTACGAGCAGTACTTC
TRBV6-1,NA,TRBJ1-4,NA,CASSEGTAVSEKLFF,TGTGCCAGCAGTGAAGGGACAGCGGTGAGTGAAAAACTGTTTTTT
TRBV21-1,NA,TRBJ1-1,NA,CASSGLGYTEAFF,TGTGCCAGCAGCGGACTGGGCTACACTGAAGCTTTCTTT
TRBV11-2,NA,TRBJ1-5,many,CASSHRDSQPQHF,TGTGCCAGCAGCCATCGGGACTCTCAGCCCCAGCATTTT
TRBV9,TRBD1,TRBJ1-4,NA,CASSVGGQGQEKLFF,TGTGCCAGCAGCGTAGGGGGACAGGGACAGGAAAAACTGTTTTTT
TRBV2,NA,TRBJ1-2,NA,CASSEIATLYGYTF,TGTGCCAGCAGTGAAATCGCAACACTCTATGGCTACACCTTC
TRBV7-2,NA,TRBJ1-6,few,CASSYSGSPLHF,TGTGCCAGCAGTTACAGCGGTTCACCCCTCCACTTT
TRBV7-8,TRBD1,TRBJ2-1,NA,CASSLEVPGQGLPFNEQFF,TGTGCCAGCAGCTTAGAAGTACCGGGACAGGGGCTCCCCTTCAATGAGCAGTTCTTC
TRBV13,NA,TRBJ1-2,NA,CASSLKGGAGSYTF,TGTGCCAGCAGTCTCAAGGGGGGCGCAGGGAGCTACACCTTC
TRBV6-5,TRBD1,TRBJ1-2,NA,CASTKRQGNYGYTF,TGTGCCAGCACCAAAAGACAGGGGAACTATGGCTACACCTTC
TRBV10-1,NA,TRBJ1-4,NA,CASRVKRAFF,TGCGCCAGCAGAGTCAAGCGGGCGTTTTTT
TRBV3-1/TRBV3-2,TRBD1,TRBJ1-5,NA,CASSPSGDSGNQPQHF,TGTGCCAGCAGCCCTTCAGGGGACAGTGGTAATCAGCCCCAGCATTTT